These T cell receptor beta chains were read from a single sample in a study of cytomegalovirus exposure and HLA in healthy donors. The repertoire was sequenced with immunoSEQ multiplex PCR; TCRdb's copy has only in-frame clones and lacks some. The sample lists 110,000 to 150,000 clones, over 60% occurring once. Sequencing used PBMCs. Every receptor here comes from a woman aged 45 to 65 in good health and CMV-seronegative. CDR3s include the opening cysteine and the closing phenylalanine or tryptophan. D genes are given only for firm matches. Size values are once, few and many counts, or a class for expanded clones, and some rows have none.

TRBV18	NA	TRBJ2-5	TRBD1	TGTGCCAGCTCAGACAGGGTTTTTGATCCTGGGGCCCAGTACTTC	CASSDRVFDPGAQYF
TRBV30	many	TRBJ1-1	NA	TGTGCCTGGAAGGGGCAGTCTATGAACACTGAAGCTTTCTTT	CAWKGQSMNTEAFF
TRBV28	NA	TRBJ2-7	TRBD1	TGTGCCAGCAGTTTAGGGACAGGGTTGTACGAGCAGTACTTC	CASSLGTGLYEQYF
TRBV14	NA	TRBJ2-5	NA	TGTGCCAGCAGCCACCAAACACCAGTTTCGGGGGAGACCCAGTACTTC	CASSHQTPVSGETQYF
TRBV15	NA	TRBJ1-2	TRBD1	TGTGCCACCAGCAGGCGGGAGTTTCGGACAGGGGGTAACTATGGCTACACCTTC	CATSRREFRTGGNYGYTF
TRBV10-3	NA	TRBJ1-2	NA	TGTGCCATCAGTGGGGGCTCGGGAGACGATGGCTACACCTTC	CAISGGSGDDGYTF
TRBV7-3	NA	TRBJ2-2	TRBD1	TGTGCCAGCAGCCCTACCGGGACAGGGGGCATAGGGGAGCTGTTTTTT	CASSPTGTGGIGELFF
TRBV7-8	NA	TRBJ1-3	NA	TGTGCCAGCAGTTCAGAACAGGGAATTGGAAACACCATATATTTT	CASSSEQGIGNTIYF
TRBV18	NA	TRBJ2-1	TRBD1	TGTGCCAGCTCTCCAGGGGACAGGGCATATGAGCAGTTCTTC	CASSPGDRAYEQFF
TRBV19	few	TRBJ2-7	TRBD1	TGTGCCAGTAGTCGTTCTGACAGGGGTTCCTACGAGCAGTACTTC	CASSRSDRGSYEQYF
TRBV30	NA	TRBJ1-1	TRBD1	TGTGCCTGGAGTGTTGGGACAGAGAACACTGAAGCTTTCTTT	CAWSVGTENTEAFF
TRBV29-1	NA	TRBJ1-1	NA	TGCAGCGTTGAAGTGAGGCGGGCAGGTGGGACTGAAGCTTTCTTT	CSVEVRRAGGTEAFF
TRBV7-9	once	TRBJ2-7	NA	TGTGCCAGCAGCTTCCTAGACTACGAGCAGTACTTC	CASSFLDYEQYF
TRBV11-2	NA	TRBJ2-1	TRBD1	TGTGCCAGCACCCAAGGGACAGGAGTTTACAATGAGCAGTTCTTC	CASTQGTGVYNEQFF
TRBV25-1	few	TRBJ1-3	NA	TGTGCCAGCAGTGATTGGGTCGGGGGCTCTGGAAACACCATATATTTT	CASSDWVGGSGNTIYF
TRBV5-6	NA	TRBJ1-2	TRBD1	TGTGCCAGCAGCCCCAGGGGGGCCAGGGGGCAAAGCTACACCTTC	CASSPRGARGQSYTF
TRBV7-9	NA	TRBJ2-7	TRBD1	TGTTCCAGCAGCTCTGTGACAGGGGGGCCTATCTACGAGCAGTACTTC	CSSSSVTGGPIYEQYF
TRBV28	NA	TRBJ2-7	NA	TGTGCCAGCAGTCAACCGGGACATAGTGCCTACGAGCAGTACTTC	CASSQPGHSAYEQYF
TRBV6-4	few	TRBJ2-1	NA	TGTGCCAGCAGTTCGGTGGCAGGGGTAGACAATGAGCAGTTCTTC	CASSSVAGVDNEQFF
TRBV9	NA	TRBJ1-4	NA	TGTGCCAGCAGCCTATCAGATACAGGGACTGAAAAACTGTTTTTT	CASSLSDTGTEKLFF
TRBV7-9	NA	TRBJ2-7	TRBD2	TGTGCCAGCAGCTTTCACGCGGGGGGTCTTTACGAGCAGTACTTC	CASSFHAGGLYEQYF
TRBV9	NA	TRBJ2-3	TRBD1	TGTGCCAGCAGCCAACGGACAGGGAGCACAGATACGCAGTATTTT	CASSQRTGSTDTQYF
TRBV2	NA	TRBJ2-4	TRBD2	TGTGCCAGCAGTCGGGGACTAGCGGGGGGACTAGCCAAAAACATTCAGTACTTC	CASSRGLAGGLAKNIQYF
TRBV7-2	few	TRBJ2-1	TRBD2	TGTGCCAGCAGCGGTAGCGGGGGTGCCTACAATGAGCAGTTCTTC	CASSGSGGAYNEQFF
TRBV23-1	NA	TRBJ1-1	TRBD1	TGCGCCAGCAGTCAGACCGCCCCTACGGACAGGCGGTGGGCTTTCTTT	CASSQTAPTDRRWAFF
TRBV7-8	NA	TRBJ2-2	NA	TGTGCCAGCAGCCTAACCAGGGCAGCGAACACCGGGGAGCTGTTTTTT	CASSLTRAANTGELFF
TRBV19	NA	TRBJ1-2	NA	TGTGCCAGTAGTATAAGTCCAGGGGCTGGCTACACCTTC	CASSISPGAGYTF
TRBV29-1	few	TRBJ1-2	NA	TGCAGCGTTGAAGTCCAGGTCGAGCGGAATGGCTACACCTTC	CSVEVQVERNGYTF
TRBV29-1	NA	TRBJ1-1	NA	TGCAGCGGGCTGACAGGTATGAACACTGAAGCTTTCTTT	CSGLTGMNTEAFF
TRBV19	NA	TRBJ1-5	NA	TGTGCCAGTGAGGAGGGTTTGGATAATCAGCCCCAGCATTTT	CASEEGLDNQPQHF
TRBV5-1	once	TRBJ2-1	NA	TGCGCCAGCAGCTTGGGGCCAGTGGAGCAGTTCTTC	CASSLGPVEQFF
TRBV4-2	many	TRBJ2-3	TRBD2	TGTGCCAGCAGCCAAGATCGGGGTAGCGGGGTCGATACGCAGTATTTT	CASSQDRGSGVDTQYF
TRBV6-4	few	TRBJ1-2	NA	TGTGCCAGCAGGCAGGAACAGGGCGGGTATGGCTACACCTTC	CASRQEQGGYGYTF
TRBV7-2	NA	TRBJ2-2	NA	TGTGCCAGCAGCTTAGAGGTGACTCGCGGGGAGCTGTTTTTT	CASSLEVTRGELFF
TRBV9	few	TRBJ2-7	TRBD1	TGTGCCAGCAGCGCCGACAGGGGCTACGACGAGCAGTACTTC	CASSADRGYDEQYF